Presented here are 5 T cell receptor beta chains from one specimen sequenced in a study of T cells in Graves' hyperthyroidism and ophthalmopathy. Amplified TCR beta CDR3 regions derived from RNA transcripts. A set of HTBI primers served as the primers for a first-round RT-PCR of the TCR CDR3. TCRdb re-called the multiplex PCR reads through MiXCR, storing one row per CDR3 protein. Here the sample spans fewer than 400,000 distinct CDR3 sequences, 16% being singletons. The sample taken for sequencing was blood. These receptors all come from a man aged 25-45 years with Graves' hyperthyroidism.

The chain recombines TRBV6-1 with TRBJ2-7; possible D gene TRBD2, 6 bases. The CDR3 is 12 amino acids. Germline V lookup: CDR1 MNHNS, CDR2 SASEGT. Trimming took off 6 bases at V and 6 bases at J, with 12 bases between the two ends. The CDR3 region has the DNA TGTGCCAGCAGCGCGGGGTCTCGCGAGCAGTACTTC. Amino acids: CASSAGSREQYF.

This clonotype was seen repeatedly, ten times or more. The rearrangement joins TRBV5-5 to TRBJ1-2; D not certain. V was clipped by 2 bases and J by 8 bases, with 7 bases between them. The CDR3 consists of 11 residues. Germline CDR1 is SGHKS and CDR2 is YYEKEE (reference sequence). CDR3 protein: CASSFLEGYTF. DNA for the CDR3: TGTGCCAGCAGCTTCCTAGAAGGCTACACCTTC. Based on the CDR3 plus reference TRBV5-5 and TRBJ1-2, the full variable domain is DAGVTQSPTHLIKTRGQQVTLRCSPISGHKSVSWYQQVLGQGPQFIFQYYEKEERGRGNFPDRFSARQFPNYSSELNVNALLLGDSALYLCASSFLEGYTFGSGTRLTVV.

There are a few counts of this clonotype. The chain is built from TRBV4-1 and TRBJ2-1; 10 nucleotides match TRBD2. The CDR3 has 16 residues. The V gene end was trimmed by 2 bases and the J gene end by 7 bases; junction bases not matched to a gene: 8. The V gene's germline CDR1 is MGHRA and CDR2 YSYEKL. CDR3: CASSQMPSGRSNEQFF. The CDR3 coding sequence is TGCGCCAGCAGCCAAATGCCTAGCGGGAGATCGAATGAGCAGTTCTTC.

This clonotype came up many times. The chain links TRBV27 to TRBJ1-2; the match to TRBD1 covers 7 bases. V shed 5 bases, J shed 4 bases, and the junction held 10 bases outside the gene matches. Germline V gene sequence: CDR1 MNHEY, CDR2 SMNVEV (reference sequence). The CDR3 has 15 residues. The chain's CDR3 is CASSPRDSFLYGYTF. Written as DNA, the CDR3 is TGTGCCAGCAGTCCAAGGGACAGTTTCCTCTATGGCTACACCTTC.

Many counts were recorded for this clonotype. One junction end disagrees with the germline gene, perhaps due to a read error. The chain couples TRBV6-1 to TRBJ1-1; no clear D. The V gene's germline CDR1 is MNHNS and CDR2 SASEGT. CDR3 size: 13 residues. The CDR3 nucleotides read TGTGCCAGTCGGGAGTACTTGAACACTGAAACTTTCTTT. Its protein product is CASREYLNTETFF.